The 14 T cell receptor beta chains given below trace back to one sample, sequenced in a study of CD8 T cells in Susac syndrome. The authors reverse transcribed 0.5 to 1 ug RNA with random hexamers. TCRdb called the immunoSEQ multiplex PCR reads again in MiXCR, with one record for every CDR3 protein. The data contain around 200,000 distinct CDR3 sequences, around 95% of them seen just once; the ten biggest clones take up around 0.08%. The sample comprised CD4+ T cells from PBMCs. The receptor source for this set is a human donor with multiple sclerosis.

The chain carries TRBV24-1 and TRBJ2-1, with TRBD2 matching over 7 bases. The CDR3 runs 14 residues. The germline gives CDR1 KGHDR, CDR2 SFDVKD. J was trimmed by 5 bases and V by 2 bases; bases with no gene match: 2. The CDR3 nucleotides are TGTGCCACCAGTGATTCGGGAGGAAACAATGAGCAGTTCTTC. Amino acids: CATSDSGGNNEQFF.

The J gene is TRBJ1-1, the V gene TRBV29-1; D is ambiguous. Germline V gives CDR1 SQVTM, CDR2 ANQGSEA. V gave up 3 bases and J gave up 5 bases, with 13 bases separating them. This CDR3 has 13 residues. The DNA for the CDR3 is TGCAGCGTTGATGGGCCGGGTGGAACTGAAGCTTTCTTT. Translation gives CSVDGPGGTEAFF.

The genes are TRBV30 and TRBJ1-5; D is ambiguous. Deletions cut 1 base from V and 5 bases from J, with 12 bases between. Germline V gene lookup returns CDR1 GTSNPN and CDR2 SVGIG (reference sequence). There are 14 residues in the CDR3. CDR3 amino acids: CAWSEGNGDQPQHF. CDR3 DNA: TGTGCCTGGAGTGAAGGGAATGGGGATCAGCCCCAGCATTTT.

The rearrangement joins TRBV3-1 to TRBJ2-1; the D gene is possibly TRBD1 (6 bases). CDR1 and CDR2 (germline): LGHDT, YNNKEL (reference sequence). The CDR3 is 14 residues long. Trimming stripped 4 bases from V and 5 bases from J, with 12 bases between. CDR3 amino acids: CASSLRTVNNEQFF. The CDR3 DNA reads TGTGCCAGCAGCCTAAGGACAGTTAACAATGAGCAGTTCTTC.

The CDR3 sequence: CASTVLTGELFF. CDR3 nucleotides: TGTGCCAGCACGGTGCTCACCGGGGAGCTGTTTTTT. The chain combines TRBV2 with TRBJ2-2; D is uncertain. Deletions cut 7 bases from V and 4 bases from J, with 7 bases between. This CDR3 comprises 12 residues. The germline V gene has CDR1 SNHLY and CDR2 FYNNEI.

The rearrangement joins TRBV12-3 or TRBV12-4 to TRBJ2-3, with 9 positions matching TRBD2. The CDR3 is made up of 16 amino acids. V lost 3 bases, J lost 6 bases, and 10 bases stayed unmatched. CDR3 residues: CASSFLAGGRRDTQYF. The CDR3 bases are TGTGCCAGCAGTTTTCTCGCGGGGGGGCGTAGGGATACGCAGTATTTT.

J is TRBJ2-2 and V is TRBV20-1; D unclear. The germline V gene has CDR1 DFQATT and CDR2 SNEGSKA (reference sequence). This CDR3 has 14 amino acids. Trimming shortened V by 6 bases and J by 0 bases, and 11 bases separated the two germline ends. The chain's CDR3 is CSAPKQPNTGELFF. In DNA form, the CDR3 reads TGCAGTGCCCCGAAGCAGCCGAACACCGGGGAGCTGTTTTTT.

The gene calls are TRBV11-2 and TRBJ2-1; no definite D call. The V gene lost 2 bases and the J gene lost 0 bases, with 8 bases spanning the gap. The CDR3 contains 15 residues. Germline V lookup: CDR1 SGHAT, CDR2 FQNNGV. CDR3 nucleotide sequence: TGTGCCAGCAGCTTACTAGTTGGCTCCTACAATGAGCAGTTCTTC. This codes for CASSLLVGSYNEQFF.

The V gene is TRBV12-3 or TRBV12-4, the J gene TRBJ1-1; D is undetermined. V shed 1 base and J shed 9 bases, with 12 bases lying between them. The length of the CDR3 is 13 residues. The CDR3 protein is CASSLVLAAKAFF. CDR3 nucleotides: TGTGCCAGCAGTTTAGTTCTGGCGGCAAAAGCTTTCTTT.

The rearrangement joins TRBV9 to TRBJ2-2; D is unresolved. There are 12 residues in the CDR3. Deletions cut 4 bases from V and 6 bases from J, with 7 bases between. CDR1 and CDR2 from the germline V gene are SGDLS and YYNGEE. Written as DNA, the CDR3 is TGTGCCAGCAGCCCCTGGGCCGGGGAGCTGTTTTTT. It specifies CASSPWAGELFF.

This clonotype was observed a single time. This sequence joins TRBV29-1 and TRBJ2-2; D may be TRBD1 or TRBD2 (6 bases each). This CDR3 has 12 residues. CDR1 is SQVTM, CDR2 ANQGSEA, per germline. The V and J ends lost 6 bases and 7 bases respectively, with 12 bases between them. The CDR3, as DNA: TGCAGCGTAGGGGGGTACCTCGGGGAGCTGTTTTTT. This codes for CSVGGYLGELFF.

This rearrangement joins TRBV18 to TRBJ1-1; D not resolved. The germline V gene encodes CDR1 KGHSH and CDR2 LQKENI. This CDR3 has 13 residues. The germline V and J ends were trimmed by 2 bases and 2 bases, with 6 bases remaining between them. For the CDR3, the DNA is TGTGCCAGCTCACCATCTGTAAACACTGAAGCTTTCTTT. It translates to CASSPSVNTEAFF.

The chain has TRBV5-4 and TRBJ2-5, with 7 bases that match TRBD1. The CDR3 extends over 16 amino acids. Germline V gives CDR1 SGHNT, CDR2 YYREEE (reference sequence). V shed 3 bases and J 1 base; nucleotides not matched to a gene: 9. CDR3 sequence reads: CASSSPTGMIQETQYF. The CDR3 nucleotides are TGTGCCAGCAGCTCTCCGACAGGGATGATCCAAGAGACCCAGTACTTC.

The rearrangement links TRBV5-4 to TRBJ1-1; unclear D gene. The CDR3 runs to 11 residues. V was shortened by 9 bases and J by 4 bases, with 10 bases between the two germline ends. Germline CDR1 reads SGHNT; CDR2 reads YYREEE (reference sequence). The CDR3 reads CATWSTTEAFF. The CDR3 bases are TGTGCCACCTGGTCTACCACTGAAGCTTTCTTT. The variable domain in full, with the rest retrieved from reference TRBV5-4 and TRBJ1-1, is ETGVTQSPTHLIKTRGQQVTLRCSSQSGHNTVSWYQQALGQGPQFIFQYYREEENGRGNFPPRFSGLQFPNYSSELNVNALELDDSALYLCATWSTTEAFFGQGTRLTVV.